What follows is one T cell receptor (beta chain) and its context. Its antigen is unknown. A much larger clone is a single base away; this may be a read error. From germline, CDR1 is SGHTA and CDR2 FQGNSA. V gave up 6 bases and J gave up 1 base, with 9 bases separating them. The CDR3 loop spans 13 amino acids. This entry is derived from a study of cytomegalovirus exposure and HLA in healthy donors. Study-wide findings and caveats: Some V segments could not be told apart, so they were left out, TRBV6-2 and TRBV6-3 among them.

The primer mix had 60 Vbeta and 13 Jbeta primers. Authors' processing steps: Later analysis identified tens of millions of unique TCR beta chains, 9 million to 13 million shared. The assay was immunoSEQ multiplex PCR, and TCRdb's table has in-frame clones only and misses some. That table is the source of V, J and clone size, and D and trimming were worked out from the DNA. The sample contains some 110,000 clones, 60% to 80% of which appear only once. The sequenced sample consisted of PBMCs. The source is a man aged 50 or older in good health and CMV-seropositive. V usage is TRBV7-2 and J usage is TRBJ1-1, with D maybe TRBD1 (6 bases). CDR3 sequence: CASRVQGNTEAFF. DNA for the CDR3: TGTGCCAGCAGGGTACAGGGGAACACTGAAGCTTTCTTT.